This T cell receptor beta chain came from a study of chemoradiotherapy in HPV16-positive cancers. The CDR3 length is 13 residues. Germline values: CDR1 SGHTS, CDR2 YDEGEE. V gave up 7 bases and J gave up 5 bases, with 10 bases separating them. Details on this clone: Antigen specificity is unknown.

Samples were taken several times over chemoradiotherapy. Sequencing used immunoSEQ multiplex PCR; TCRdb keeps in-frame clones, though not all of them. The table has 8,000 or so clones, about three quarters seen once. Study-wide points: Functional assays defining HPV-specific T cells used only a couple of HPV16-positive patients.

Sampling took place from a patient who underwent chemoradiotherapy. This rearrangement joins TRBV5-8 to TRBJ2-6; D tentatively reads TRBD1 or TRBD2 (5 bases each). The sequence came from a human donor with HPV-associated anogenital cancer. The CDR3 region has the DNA TGTGCCAGCGTCCGGGACCGGGCCAACGTCCTGACTTTC. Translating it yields CASVRDRANVLTF.